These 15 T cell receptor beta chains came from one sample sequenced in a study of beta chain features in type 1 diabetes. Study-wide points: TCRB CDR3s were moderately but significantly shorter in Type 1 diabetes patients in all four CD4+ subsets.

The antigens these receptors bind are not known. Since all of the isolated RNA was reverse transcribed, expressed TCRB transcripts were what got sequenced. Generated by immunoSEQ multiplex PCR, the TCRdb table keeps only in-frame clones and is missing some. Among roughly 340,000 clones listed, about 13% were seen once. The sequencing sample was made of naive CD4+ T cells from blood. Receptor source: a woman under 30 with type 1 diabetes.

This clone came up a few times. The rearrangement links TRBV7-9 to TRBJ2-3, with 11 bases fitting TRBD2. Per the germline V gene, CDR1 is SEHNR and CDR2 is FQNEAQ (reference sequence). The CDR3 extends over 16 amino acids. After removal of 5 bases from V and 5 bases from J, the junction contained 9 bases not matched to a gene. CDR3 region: CASSPTSGTEGDTQYF. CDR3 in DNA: TGTGCCAGCAGCCCGACTAGCGGGACCGAAGGAGATACGCAGTATTTT.

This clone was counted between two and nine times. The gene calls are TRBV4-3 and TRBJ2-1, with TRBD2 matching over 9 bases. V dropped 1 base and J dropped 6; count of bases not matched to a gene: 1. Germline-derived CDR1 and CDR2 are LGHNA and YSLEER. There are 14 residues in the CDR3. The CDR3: CASSQGGRGNEQFF. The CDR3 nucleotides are TGCGCCAGCAGCCAAGGCGGGAGGGGCAATGAGCAGTTCTTC.

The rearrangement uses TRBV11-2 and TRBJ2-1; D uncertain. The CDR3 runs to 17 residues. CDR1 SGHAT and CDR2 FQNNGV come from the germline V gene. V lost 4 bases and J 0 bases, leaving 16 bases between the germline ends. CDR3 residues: CASSSQRRPSSYNEQFF. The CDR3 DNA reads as TGTGCCAGCAGCTCCCAACGGCGGCCTAGCTCCTACAATGAGCAGTTCTTC.

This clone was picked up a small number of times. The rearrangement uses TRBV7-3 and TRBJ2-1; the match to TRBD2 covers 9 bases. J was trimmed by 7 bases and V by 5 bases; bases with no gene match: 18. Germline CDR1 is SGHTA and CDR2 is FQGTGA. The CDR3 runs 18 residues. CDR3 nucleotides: TGTGCCAGCAGCCCTCATGGGGTAGCGGGAGTTTTGGGGAATGAGCAGTTCTTC. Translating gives CASSPHGVAGVLGNEQFF.

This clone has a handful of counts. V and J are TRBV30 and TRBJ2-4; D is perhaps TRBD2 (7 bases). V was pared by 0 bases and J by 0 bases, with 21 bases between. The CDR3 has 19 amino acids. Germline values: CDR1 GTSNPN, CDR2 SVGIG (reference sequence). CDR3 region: CAWSVIGGHAPLAKNIQYF. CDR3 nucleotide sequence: TGTGCCTGGAGTGTCATCGGGGGGCATGCACCCCTAGCCAAAAACATTCAGTACTTC.

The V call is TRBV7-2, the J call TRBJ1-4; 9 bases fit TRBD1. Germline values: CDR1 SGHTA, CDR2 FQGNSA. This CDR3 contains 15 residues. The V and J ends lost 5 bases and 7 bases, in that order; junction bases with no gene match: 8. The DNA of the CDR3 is TGTGCCAGCAGCCAATCGGGACAGGGAGGTGAAAAACTGTTTTTT. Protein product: CASSQSGQGGEKLFF.

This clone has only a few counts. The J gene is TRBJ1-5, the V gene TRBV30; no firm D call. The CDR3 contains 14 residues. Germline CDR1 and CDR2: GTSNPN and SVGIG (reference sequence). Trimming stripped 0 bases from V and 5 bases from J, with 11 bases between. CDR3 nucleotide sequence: TGTGCCTGGAGTGTAGCCAGGTTCCATCAGCCCCAGCATTTT. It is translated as CAWSVARFHQPQHF.

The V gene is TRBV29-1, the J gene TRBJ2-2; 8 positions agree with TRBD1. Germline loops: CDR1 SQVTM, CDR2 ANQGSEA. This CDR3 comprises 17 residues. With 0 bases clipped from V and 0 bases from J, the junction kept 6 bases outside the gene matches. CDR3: CSVEDRQGATNTGELFF. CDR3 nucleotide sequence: TGCAGCGTTGAAGATCGGCAGGGGGCCACGAACACCGGGGAGCTGTTTTTT.

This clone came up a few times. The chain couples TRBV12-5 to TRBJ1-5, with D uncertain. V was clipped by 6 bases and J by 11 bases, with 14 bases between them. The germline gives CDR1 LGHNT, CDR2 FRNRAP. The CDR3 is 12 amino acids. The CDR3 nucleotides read TGTGCTAGTGGCACTTACCTTAACGCCCAGCATTTT. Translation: CASGTYLNAQHF.

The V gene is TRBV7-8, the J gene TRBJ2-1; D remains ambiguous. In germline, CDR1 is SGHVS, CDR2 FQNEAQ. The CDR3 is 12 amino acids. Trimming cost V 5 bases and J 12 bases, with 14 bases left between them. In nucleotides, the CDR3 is TGTGCCAGCAGCGAGGAACGAGCGCGGCAGTTCTTC. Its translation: CASSEERARQFF.

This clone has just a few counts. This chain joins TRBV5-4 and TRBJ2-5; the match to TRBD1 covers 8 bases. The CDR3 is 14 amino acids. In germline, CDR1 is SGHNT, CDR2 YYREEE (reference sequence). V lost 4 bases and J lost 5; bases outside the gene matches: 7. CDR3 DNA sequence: TGTGCCAGCAGCCGGGACAGGCAGTGGGAGACCCAGTACTTC. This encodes CASSRDRQWETQYF.

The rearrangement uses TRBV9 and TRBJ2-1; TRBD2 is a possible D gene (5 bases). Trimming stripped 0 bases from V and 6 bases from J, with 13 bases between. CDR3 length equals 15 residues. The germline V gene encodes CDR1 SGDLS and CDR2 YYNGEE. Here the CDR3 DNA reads TGTGCCAGCAGCGTAGACACTAGGGCTGCCAATGAGCAGTTCTTC. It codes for CASSVDTRAANEQFF.

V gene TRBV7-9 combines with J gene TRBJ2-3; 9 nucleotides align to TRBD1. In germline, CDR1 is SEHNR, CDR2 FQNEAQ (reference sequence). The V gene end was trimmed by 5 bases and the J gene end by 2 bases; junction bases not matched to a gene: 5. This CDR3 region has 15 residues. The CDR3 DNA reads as TGTGCCAGCAGCCCGGGACAGGGTATCACAGATACGCAGTATTTT. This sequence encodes CASSPGQGITDTQYF.

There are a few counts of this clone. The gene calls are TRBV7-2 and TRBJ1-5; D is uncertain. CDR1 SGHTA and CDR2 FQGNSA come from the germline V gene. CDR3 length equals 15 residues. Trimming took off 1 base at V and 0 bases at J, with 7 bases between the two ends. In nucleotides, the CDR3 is TGTGCCAGCAGCTTAGTCAACTATAGCAATCAGCCCCAGCATTTT. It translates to CASSLVNYSNQPQHF.

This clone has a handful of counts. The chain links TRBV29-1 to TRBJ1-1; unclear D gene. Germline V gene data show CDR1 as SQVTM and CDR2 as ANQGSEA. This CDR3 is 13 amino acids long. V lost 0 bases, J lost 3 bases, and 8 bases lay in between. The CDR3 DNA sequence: TGCAGCGTTGAAGATCTAAGTTACACTGAAGCTTTCTTT. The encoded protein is CSVEDLSYTEAFF.